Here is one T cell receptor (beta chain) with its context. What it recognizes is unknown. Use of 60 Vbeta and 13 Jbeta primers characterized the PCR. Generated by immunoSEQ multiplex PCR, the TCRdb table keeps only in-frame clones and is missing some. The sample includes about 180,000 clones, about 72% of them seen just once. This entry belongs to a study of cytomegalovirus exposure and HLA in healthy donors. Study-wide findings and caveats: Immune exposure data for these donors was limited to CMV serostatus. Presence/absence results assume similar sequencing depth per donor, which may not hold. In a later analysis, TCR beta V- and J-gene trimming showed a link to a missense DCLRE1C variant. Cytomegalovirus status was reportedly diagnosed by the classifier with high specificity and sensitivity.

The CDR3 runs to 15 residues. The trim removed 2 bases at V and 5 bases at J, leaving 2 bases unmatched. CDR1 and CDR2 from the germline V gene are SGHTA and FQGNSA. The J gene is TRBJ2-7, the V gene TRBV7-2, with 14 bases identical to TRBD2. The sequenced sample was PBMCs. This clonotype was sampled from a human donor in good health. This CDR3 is CASSLPGLAGDEQYF. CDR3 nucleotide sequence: TGTGCCAGCAGCTTACCGGGACTAGCGGGGGACGAGCAGTACTTC.